The TCR beta chain described here comes from a study of CD8 T cells in ankylosing spondylitis. Overall study findings and caveats: Clones linked to disease, bearing a CD8+ phenotype, were relatively rare in peripheral blood. Previously reported in reactive arthritis synovial fluid and blood were some of the motif variants. For ankylosing spondylitis blood, a TCR beta motif of under 10 highly homologous variants appeared characteristic. The study looked at matched synovial fluid samples from ankylosing spondylitis patients. Disease-linked clones were reported to be significantly enriched there.

Using quantitative 5'-RACE with molecular barcodes, the authors made TCR beta libraries. One entry per CDR3 protein, called by TCRdb with MiXCR from the 5' RACE reads. The profile shows more than 400,000 distinct CDR3 sequences, about 5.2% of them singletons. The CDR3 consists of 15 residues. V dropped 4 bases and J dropped 5 bases, with 15 bases sitting between them. Germline V lookup: CDR1 MNHNS, CDR2 SASEGT. This clonotype was seen a handful of times. Its target is unknown. The source material was blood, either unsorted or a sorted T cell fraction (not recorded which). The V call is TRBV6-1, the J call TRBJ1-5; possibly TRBD1 for D (5 bases). The clonotype originates from a male donor with ankylosing spondylitis. CDR3 sequence: CASSVRERHDQPQHF. As DNA, the CDR3 is TGTGCCAGCAGTGTCAGGGAAAGGCACGATCAGCCCCAGCATTTT.